This T cell receptor beta chain was obtained from a study of T-cell reconstitution after alpha-beta-depleted transplantation in children. Looked up from germline, CDR1 is LNHDA and CDR2 is SQIVND (reference sequence). Losses at the gene ends were 7 bases for V and 1 base for J; bases not matched to a gene: 4. The CDR3 runs to 14 residues. Molecular barcoding with unique molecular identifiers was used for the TCRbeta library. TCRdb re-analysed the PCR reads in MiXCR, keeping a single row per CDR3 protein. In the table there are approximately 270,000 distinct CDR3 sequences, about a tenth of which are singletons.

The source was PBMCs from the stem cell graft donor, collected from the stem cell graft. V usage is TRBV19 and J usage is TRBJ2-3; the match to TRBD1 covers 8 bases. The clonotype comes from a human donor who donated a stem cell graft to a child with SCID. CDR3 amino acids: CASKDRAGTDTQYF. The CDR3 nucleotides read TGTGCCAGTAAGGACAGGGCGGGCACAGATACGCAGTATTTT.